The clone carrying this TCR beta chain was seen repeatedly, ten times or more. Its antigen remains unknown. The data derive from a study of T-cell memory formation after mild COVID-19. Study-level results: Clones that contracted from day 15 to 85 were balanced CD4/CD8, while later expanders leaned CD4+. CD8+ contracting clones occupied EMRA, while CD4+ ones occupied mainly CM and EM.

TCRalpha and TCRbeta libraries used 5'RACE with constant-segment primers and UMIs. TCRdb re-analysed the 5' RACE reads in MiXCR, keeping a single row per CDR3 protein. Counted here are hundreds of thousands of distinct CDR3 sequences, about a fifth occurring once; the ten biggest clones make up around 13%. Germline V gene data show CDR1 as MNHEY and CDR2 as SVGAGI. The CDR3 is made up of 16 amino acids. V was pared by 4 bases and J by 1 base, with 14 bases between. The chain employs TRBV6-5 and TRBJ1-5; D may be TRBD1 (6 bases). This clonotype was obtained from an adult woman who had mild COVID-19 (a few samples of this study predate the infection). Cell type and time point are not known. Sample: PBMCs or a T cell subset sorted from them (not recorded which). CDR3 coding DNA: TGTGCCAGCAGTTCCATGACAGGCGGAAGCAATCAGCCCCAGCATTTT. It codes for CASSSMTGGSNQPQHF.